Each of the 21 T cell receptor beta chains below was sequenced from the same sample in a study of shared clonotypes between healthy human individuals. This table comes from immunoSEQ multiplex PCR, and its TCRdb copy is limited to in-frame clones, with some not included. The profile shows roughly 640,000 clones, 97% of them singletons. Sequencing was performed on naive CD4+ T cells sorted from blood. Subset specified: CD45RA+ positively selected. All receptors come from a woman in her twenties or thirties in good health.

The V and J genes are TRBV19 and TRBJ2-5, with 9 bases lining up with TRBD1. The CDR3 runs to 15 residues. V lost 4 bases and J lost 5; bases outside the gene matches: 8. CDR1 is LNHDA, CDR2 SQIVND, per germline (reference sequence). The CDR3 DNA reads TGTGCCAGTAGTAACAGACAGGGGGTAGGGGAGACCCAGTACTTC. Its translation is CASSNRQGVGETQYF.

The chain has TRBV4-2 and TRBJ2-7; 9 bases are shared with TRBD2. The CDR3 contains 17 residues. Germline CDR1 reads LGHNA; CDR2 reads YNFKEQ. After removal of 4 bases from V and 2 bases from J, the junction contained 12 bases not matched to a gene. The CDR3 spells CASSLEVGTSTAYEQYF. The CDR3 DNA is TGTGCCAGCAGCCTTGAGGTTGGGACTAGCACAGCCTACGAGCAGTACTTC.

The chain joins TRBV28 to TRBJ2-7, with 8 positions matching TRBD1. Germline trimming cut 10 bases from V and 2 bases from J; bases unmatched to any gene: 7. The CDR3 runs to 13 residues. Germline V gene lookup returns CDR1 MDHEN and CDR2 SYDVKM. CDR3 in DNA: TGTGCCACCAGGGACAGGAAGCCCTACGAGCAGTACTTC. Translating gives CATRDRKPYEQYF.

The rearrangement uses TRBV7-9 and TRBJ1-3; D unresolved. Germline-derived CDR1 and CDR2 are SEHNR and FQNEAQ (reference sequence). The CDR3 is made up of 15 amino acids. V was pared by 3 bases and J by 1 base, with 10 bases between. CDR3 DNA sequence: TGTGCCAGCAGCTTGGGATTGGGGTCTGGAAACACCATATATTTT. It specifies CASSLGLGSGNTIYF.

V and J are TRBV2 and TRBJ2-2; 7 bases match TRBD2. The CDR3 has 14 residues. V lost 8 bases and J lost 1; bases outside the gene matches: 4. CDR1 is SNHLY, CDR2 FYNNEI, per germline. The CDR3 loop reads CASWREGNTGELFF. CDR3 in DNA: TGTGCCAGCTGGAGGGAGGGGAACACCGGGGAGCTGTTTTTT.

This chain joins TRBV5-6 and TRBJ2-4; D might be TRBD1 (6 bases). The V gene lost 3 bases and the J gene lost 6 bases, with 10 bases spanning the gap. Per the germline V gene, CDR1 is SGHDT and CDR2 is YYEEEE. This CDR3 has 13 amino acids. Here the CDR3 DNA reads TGTGCCAGCAGCTCGGACAGTTCAAACATTCAGTACTTC. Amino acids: CASSSDSSNIQYF.

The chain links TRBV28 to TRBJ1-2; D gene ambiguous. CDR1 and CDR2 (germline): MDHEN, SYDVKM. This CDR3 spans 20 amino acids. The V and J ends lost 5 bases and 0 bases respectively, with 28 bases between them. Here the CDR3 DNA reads TGTGCCAGCAGTGCGCGTTGGCCCTCCCTGGCAAGCCTTCCTAACTATGGCTACACCTTC. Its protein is CASSARWPSLASLPNYGYTF.

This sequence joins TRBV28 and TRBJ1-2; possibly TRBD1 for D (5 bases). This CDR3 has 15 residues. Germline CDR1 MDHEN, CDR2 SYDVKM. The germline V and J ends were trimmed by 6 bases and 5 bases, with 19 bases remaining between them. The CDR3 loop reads CASRGRRAQQYGYTF. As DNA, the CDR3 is TGTGCCAGCAGGGGGCGTAGGGCACAGCAATATGGCTACACCTTC.

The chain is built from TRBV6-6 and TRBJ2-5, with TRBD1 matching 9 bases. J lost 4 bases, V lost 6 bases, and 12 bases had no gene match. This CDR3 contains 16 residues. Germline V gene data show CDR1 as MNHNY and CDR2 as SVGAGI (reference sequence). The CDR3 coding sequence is TGTGCCAGCAGCCACGGACAGGGGACTTTAGGAGAGACCCAGTACTTC. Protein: CASSHGQGTLGETQYF.

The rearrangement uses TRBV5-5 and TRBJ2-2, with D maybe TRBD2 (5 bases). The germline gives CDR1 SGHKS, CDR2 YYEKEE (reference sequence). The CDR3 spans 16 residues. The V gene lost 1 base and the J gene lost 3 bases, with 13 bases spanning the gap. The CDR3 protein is CASSLLRVPDTGELFF. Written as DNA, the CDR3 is TGTGCCAGCAGCTTGTTGAGGGTCCCGGACACCGGGGAGCTGTTTTTT.

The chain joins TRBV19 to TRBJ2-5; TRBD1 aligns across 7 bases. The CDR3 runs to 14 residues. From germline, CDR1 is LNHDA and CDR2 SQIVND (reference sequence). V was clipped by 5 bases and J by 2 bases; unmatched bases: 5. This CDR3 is CASSLGQQQETQYF. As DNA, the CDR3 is TGTGCCAGTAGTTTGGGACAGCAGCAAGAGACCCAGTACTTC. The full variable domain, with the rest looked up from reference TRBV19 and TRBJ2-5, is DGGITQSPKYLFRKEGQNVTLSCEQNLNHDAMYWYRQDPGQGLRLIYYSQIVNDFQKGDIAEGYSVSREKKESFPLTVTSAQKNPTAFYLCASSLGQQQETQYFGPGTRLLVL.

CDR3 protein: CASSQGLAVTNEQFF. In DNA, the CDR3 is TGTGCCAGCAGCCAGGGACTAGCGGTTACCAATGAGCAGTTCTTC. This chain links TRBV4-2 with TRBJ2-1, with 11 positions matching TRBD2. V was clipped by 3 bases and J by 6 bases; unmatched bases: 4. Germline assignment: CDR1 LGHNA and CDR2 YNFKEQ. This CDR3 is 15 amino acids long.

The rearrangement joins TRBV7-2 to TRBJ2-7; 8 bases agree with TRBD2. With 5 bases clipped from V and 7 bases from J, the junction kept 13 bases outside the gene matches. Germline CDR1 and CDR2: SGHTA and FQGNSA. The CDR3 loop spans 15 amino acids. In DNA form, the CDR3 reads TGTGCCAGCAGCCCGATAGCGGGACGAGTGGAAGAGCAGTACTTC. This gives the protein CASSPIAGRVEEQYF.

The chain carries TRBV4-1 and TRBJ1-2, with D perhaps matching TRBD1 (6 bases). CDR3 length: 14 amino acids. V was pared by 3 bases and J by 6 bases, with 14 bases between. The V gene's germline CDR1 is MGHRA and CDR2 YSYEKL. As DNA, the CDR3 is TGCGCCAGCAGCCAGGCAAACCGACAGGATGGCTACACCTTC. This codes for CASSQANRQDGYTF.

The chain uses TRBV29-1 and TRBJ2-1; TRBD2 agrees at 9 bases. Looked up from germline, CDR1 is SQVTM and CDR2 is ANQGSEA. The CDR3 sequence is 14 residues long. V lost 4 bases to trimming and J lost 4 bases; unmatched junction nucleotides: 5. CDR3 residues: CSVVETSGYNEQFF. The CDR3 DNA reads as TGCAGCGTTGTGGAGACTAGCGGTTACAATGAGCAGTTCTTC.

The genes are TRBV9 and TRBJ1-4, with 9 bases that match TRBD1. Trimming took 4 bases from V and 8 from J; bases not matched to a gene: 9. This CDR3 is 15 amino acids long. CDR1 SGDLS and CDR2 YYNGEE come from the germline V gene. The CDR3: CASSTRDREWEKLFF. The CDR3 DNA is TGTGCCAGCAGCACTCGGGACAGGGAATGGGAAAAACTGTTTTTT. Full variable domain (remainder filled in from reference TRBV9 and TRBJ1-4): DSGVTQTPKHLITATGQRVTLRCSPRSGDLSVYWYQQSLDQGLQFLIQYYNGEERAKGNILERFSAQQFPDLHSELNLSSLELGDSALYFCASSTRDREWEKLFFGSGTQLSVL.

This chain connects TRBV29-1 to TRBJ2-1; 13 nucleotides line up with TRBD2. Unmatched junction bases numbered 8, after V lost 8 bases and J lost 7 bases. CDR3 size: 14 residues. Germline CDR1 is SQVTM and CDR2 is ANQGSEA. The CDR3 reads CSSLPGLAGNEQFF. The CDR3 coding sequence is TGCAGCTCTCTACCGGGACTAGCGGGAAATGAGCAGTTCTTC.

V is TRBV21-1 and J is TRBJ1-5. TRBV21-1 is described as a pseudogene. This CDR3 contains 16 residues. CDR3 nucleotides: TGTGCCAGCAGCAGAGATCCGGGATACAATCATCAGCCCCAGCATTTT. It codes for CASSRDPGYNHQPQHF.

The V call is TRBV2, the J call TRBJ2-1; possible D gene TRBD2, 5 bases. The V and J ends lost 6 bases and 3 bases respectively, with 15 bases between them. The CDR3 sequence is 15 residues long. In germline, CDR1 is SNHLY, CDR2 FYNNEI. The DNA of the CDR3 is TGTGCCAGCAGACTAGAGACGGTGTACTACAATGAGCAGTTCTTC. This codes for CASRLETVYYNEQFF.

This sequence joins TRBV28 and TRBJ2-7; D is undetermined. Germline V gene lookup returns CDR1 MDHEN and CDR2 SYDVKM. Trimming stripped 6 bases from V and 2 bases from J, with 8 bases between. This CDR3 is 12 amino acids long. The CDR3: CASSYGPYEQYF. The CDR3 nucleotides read TGTGCCAGCAGCTATGGGCCCTACGAGCAGTACTTC.

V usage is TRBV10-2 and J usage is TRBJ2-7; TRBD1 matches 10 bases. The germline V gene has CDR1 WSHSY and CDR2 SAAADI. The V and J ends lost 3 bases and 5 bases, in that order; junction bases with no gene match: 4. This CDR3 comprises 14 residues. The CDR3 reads CASSEQGQGHEQYF. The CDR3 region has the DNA TGCGCCAGCAGTGAACAGGGACAGGGGCACGAGCAGTACTTC.